The 30 T cell receptor beta chains listed next were all sequenced from one sample in a study of T cell clonotyping in hematopoietic cell transplantation. Produced via immunoSEQ multiplex PCR; TCRdb's table is partial and in-frame only. The table lists some 10,000 clones, 87% of them singletons. Documented time point: recipient sample about 28 days before transplant, after cytoreduction. Sample: peripheral blood mononuclear cells, taken before stem cell transplant. Receptor source: a woman in her forties or fifties with chronic myeloid leukemia. Some clones in this sample may be carry-over from other donors' samples.

This chain uses TRBV10-3 with TRBJ2-7; the match to TRBD1 covers 8 bases. V lost 5 bases and J lost 0; bases outside the gene matches: 6. The germline CDR1 and CDR2 sequences are ENHRY and SYGVKD. The CDR3 consists of 15 residues. The DNA of the CDR3 is TGTGCCATCAGTTTCGGACAGGGAGACTCCTACGAGCAGTACTTC. This encodes CAISFGQGDSYEQYF.

V is TRBV19 and J is TRBJ2-1, with D possibly being TRBD2 (5 bases). This CDR3 contains 14 residues. The ends were cut back, 6 bases at V and 1 base at J, with 10 bases in the middle. Germline V CDR1 and CDR2: LNHDA, SQIVND (reference sequence). CDR3 nucleotides: TGTGCCAGTAGCAATCGGGGATCCTACAATGAGCAGTTCTTC. Translating gives CASSNRGSYNEQFF.

The chain links TRBV28 to TRBJ2-5, with 10 bases that match TRBD1. This CDR3 has 15 amino acids. The germline CDR1 and CDR2 sequences are MDHEN and SYDVKM. V shed 2 bases and J 5 bases; nucleotides not matched to a gene: 5. Here the CDR3 DNA reads TGTGCCAGCAGTTTAGGGGACAGGGGTTTCGAGACCCAGTACTTC. Its translation is CASSLGDRGFETQYF.

Only one count was recorded for this clone. The chain carries TRBV28 and TRBJ2-7, with 12 bases identical to TRBD2. After removal of 6 bases from V and 4 bases from J, the junction contained 19 bases not matched to a gene. The CDR3 runs 19 residues. Germline CDR1 MDHEN, CDR2 SYDVKM. The CDR3 bases are TGTGCCAGCAGCCGAAAGGCGTTACGGACTAGCGGGGTACGATACGAGCAGTACTTC. As protein: CASSRKALRTSGVRYEQYF.

The chain joins TRBV5-4 to TRBJ2-3; 7 bases fit TRBD2. V gave up 2 bases and J gave up 3 bases; unmatched junction bases: 3. Germline CDR1 reads SGHNT; CDR2 reads YYREEE (reference sequence). This CDR3 spans 14 amino acids. The CDR3 DNA follows: TGTGCCAGCAGCTTTCGCGGGAGAACAGATACGCAGTATTTT. Amino acid sequence: CASSFRGRTDTQYF.

In this sample, this clone turned up once. This chain connects TRBV7-2 to TRBJ2-4; TRBD1 might be the D (5 bases). This CDR3 comprises 16 residues. Germline V CDR1 and CDR2: SGHTA, FQGNSA. Trimming shortened V by 6 bases and J by 0 bases, and 15 bases separated the two germline ends. The CDR3 coding sequence is TGTGCCAGCAGTAAGAAGGGGTCACTAGCCAAAAACATTCAGTACTTC. Amino acids: CASSKKGSLAKNIQYF.

V gene TRBV14 combines with J gene TRBJ2-2; D is unclear. Per the germline V gene, CDR1 is SGHDN and CDR2 is FVKESK. V was cut by 1 base and J by 2 bases, with 5 bases left in between. This CDR3 contains 14 residues. CDR3 DNA sequence: TGTGCCAGCAGCCAAGCTTACAACACCGGGGAGCTGTTTTTT. It codes for CASSQAYNTGELFF. Together with reference TRBV14 and TRBJ2-2, the CDR3 gives the full variable domain: EAGVTQFPSHSVIEKGQTVTLRCDPISGHDNLYWYRRVMGKEIKFLLHFVKESKQDESGMPNNRFLAERTGGTYSTLKVQPAELEDSGVYFCASSQAYNTGELFFGEGSRLTVL.

The chain links TRBV5-4 to TRBJ1-3, with D unresolved. The germline V gene has CDR1 SGHNT and CDR2 YYREEE (reference sequence). The V end was cut by 0 bases, the J end by 4 bases, with 11 bases between. The CDR3 is 15 amino acids. The CDR3 DNA reads TGTGCCAGCAGCTTGGCCCTAGGTCAAGGAAACACCATATATTTT. It translates to CASSLALGQGNTIYF.

The CDR3 nucleotides read TGTGCCAGCAGTTCGACTAGTTTCACAGATACGCAGTATTTT. Its translation: CASSSTSFTDTQYF. This chain links TRBV28 with TRBJ2-3; possible D gene TRBD2, 6 bases. CDR1 is MDHEN and CDR2 is SYDVKM in the germline V gene. Between the trimmed V and J ends, which lost 4 bases and 2 bases, there was a span of 10 bases. This CDR3 region has 14 residues. The whole variable domain, filled in from reference TRBV28 and TRBJ2-3, reads DVKVTQSSRYLVKRTGEKVFLECVQDMDHENMFWYRQDPGLGLRLIYFSYDVKMKEKGDIPEGYSVSREKKERFSLILESASTNQTSMYLCASSSTSFTDTQYFGPGTRLTVL.

The chain employs TRBV6-5 and TRBJ2-7; D is tentatively TRBD1 or TRBD2 (5 bases each). Germline CDR1 reads MNHEY; CDR2 reads SVGAGI. V was trimmed by 6 bases and J by 0 bases, leaving 9 bases between them. The CDR3 totals 13 residues. This CDR3 is CASRRGISYEQYF. CDR3 sequence (DNA): TGTGCCAGCAGGAGGGGCATCTCCTACGAGCAGTACTTC.

Only a few counts were recorded for this clone. The rearrangement links TRBV5-1 to TRBJ1-1; 9 bases map to TRBD1. The J segment lost 2 bases and the V segment lost 0 bases, leaving 2 bases of the junction unmatched. CDR3 length: 15 residues. The V gene's germline CDR1 is SGHRS and CDR2 YFSETQ. For the CDR3, the DNA is TGCGCCAGCAGCTTGGGGGACAGGGTTAACACTGAAGCTTTCTTT. Its protein is CASSLGDRVNTEAFF.

V usage is TRBV6-6 and J usage is TRBJ2-3; possible D gene TRBD2, 7 bases. With 8 bases removed from V and 3 bases from J, the gap between germline ends came to 15 bases. The CDR3 has 14 residues. CDR1 is MNHNY, CDR2 SVGAGI, per germline (reference sequence). The CDR3 coding sequence is TGTGCCAGCGGTACGGGGGGCAGTACAGATACGCAGTATTTT. Protein sequence: CASGTGGSTDTQYF.

The chain is built from TRBV11-3 and TRBJ2-3; D remains ambiguous. V was cut by 1 base and J by 0 bases, with 8 bases left in between. The CDR3 runs to 15 residues. Germline V gene lookup returns CDR1 SGHNT and CDR2 YENEEA. CDR3 in amino acids: CASSLGVSSTDTQYF. The CDR3 nucleotides read TGTGCCAGCAGCTTAGGGGTTTCGAGCACAGATACGCAGTATTTT. The full variable domain, rest sourced from reference TRBV11-3 and TRBJ2-3, is EAGVVQSPRYKIIEKKQPVAFWCNPISGHNTLYWYLQNLGQGPELLIRYENEEAVDDSQLPKDRFSAERLKGVDSTLKIQPAELGDSAVYLCASSLGVSSTDTQYFGPGTRLTVL.

The genes are TRBV4-3 and TRBJ2-1, with a possible D match to TRBD2 (7 bases). V lost 1 base and J lost 10, with 11 bases in between. Germline CDR1 reads LGHNA; CDR2 reads YSLEER. The CDR3 extends over 13 amino acids. CDR3 region: CASSQVGGTEQFF. CDR3 in DNA: TGCGCCAGCAGCCAAGTGGGGGGGACAGAGCAGTTCTTC.

This clone occurred once. The J gene is TRBJ2-2, the V gene TRBV5-8; tentative D call: TRBD1 (5 bases). Trimming removed 0 bases at V and 2 bases at J, with 8 bases between. From germline, CDR1 is SGHTS and CDR2 YDEGEE. The CDR3 loop spans 15 amino acids. The CDR3 DNA is TGTGCCAGCAGCTTGGCAGGACATAACACCGGGGAGCTGTTTTTT. Residues: CASSLAGHNTGELFF.

This chain links TRBV28 with TRBJ1-1, with 9 bases fitting TRBD1. J lost 6 bases, V lost 6 bases, and 8 bases had no gene match. Germline CDR1 and CDR2: MDHEN and SYDVKM. CDR3 length: 14 amino acids. CDR3 sequence reads: CASRSTGGLAEAFF. The CDR3 bases are TGTGCCAGCAGGTCGACAGGGGGTCTCGCTGAAGCTTTCTTT.

The rearrangement uses TRBV5-1 and TRBJ2-5; 11 bases are shared with TRBD1. CDR3 length equals 16 residues. Trimming at V came to 4 bases and at J to 5 bases, leaving 10 bases not matched to a gene. Germline CDR1 SGHRS, CDR2 YFSETQ. DNA of the CDR3: TGCGCCAGCAGCCCGGGGACAGGGGGACTCCTGGAGACCCAGTACTTC. It is translated as CASSPGTGGLLETQYF.

This clone was observed a single time. The chain recombines TRBV18 with TRBJ1-5; 8 bases are a match to TRBD1. Germline CDR1 and CDR2: KGHSH and LQKENI. The V segment lost 4 bases and the J segment 5 bases; nucleotides outside the gene matches: 7. The CDR3 spans 15 residues. In DNA, the CDR3 is TGTGCCAGCTCACGAGACAGGGGAGCGGATCAGCCCCAGCATTTT. Encoded protein: CASSRDRGADQPQHF. The full variable domain, rest sourced from reference TRBV18 and TRBJ1-5, is NAGVMQNPRHLVRRRGQEARLRCSPMKGHSHVYWYRQLPEEGLKFMVYLQKENIIDESGMPKERFSAEFPKEGPSILRIQQVVRGDSAAYFCASSRDRGADQPQHFGDGTRLSIL.

This chain links TRBV28 with TRBJ1-2, with D uncertain. Between the trimmed V and J ends, which lost 6 bases and 8 bases, there was a span of 13 bases. The CDR3 has 12 amino acids. Germline CDR1 is MDHEN and CDR2 is SYDVKM. CDR3 in amino acids: CASRSQVGGYTF. CDR3 nucleotide sequence: TGTGCCAGCAGGTCTCAAGTCGGGGGCTACACCTTC.

The chain recombines TRBV11-2 with TRBJ1-5, with no clear D. The CDR3 runs 14 residues. Germline values: CDR1 SGHAT, CDR2 FQNNGV. The V end lost 5 bases, the J end lost 2 bases, and 10 bases lay between the germline ends. CDR3 DNA sequence: TGTGCCAGCAGCCAAGCGGGTGGCAATCAGCCCCAGCATTTT. Amino acid sequence: CASSQAGGNQPQHF.

The chain links TRBV29-1 to TRBJ2-1; possible D gene TRBD1, 6 bases. The V and J ends lost 6 bases and 9 bases respectively, with 15 bases between them. The CDR3 loop spans 12 amino acids. Germline lookup yields CDR1 SQVTM and CDR2 ANQGSEA. Written as DNA, the CDR3 is TGCAGCGTGCGGTCAGGGGATACTGAGCAGTTCTTC. This encodes CSVRSGDTEQFF.

The chain uses TRBV5-6 and TRBJ1-5; a possible D gene is TRBD1 (5 bases). Trimming took 0 bases from V and 4 from J, leaving 14 bases between them. Germline V gene lookup returns CDR1 SGHDT and CDR2 YYEEEE. The CDR3 extends over 16 amino acids. The CDR3 protein is CASSLAGTHINQPQHF. As DNA, the CDR3 is TGTGCCAGCAGCTTGGCCGGGACGCACATAAATCAGCCCCAGCATTTT.

The chain couples TRBV6-5 to TRBJ1-1; 9 bases line up with TRBD1. The trim removed 0 bases at V and 10 bases at J, leaving 3 bases unmatched. The CDR3 contains 13 residues. Germline CDR1 reads MNHEY; CDR2 reads SVGAGI. CDR3 sequence reads: CASSYSGQGTAFF. The DNA for the CDR3 is TGTGCCAGCAGTTACTCGGGACAGGGCACAGCTTTCTTT.

The rearrangement uses TRBV6-4 and TRBJ1-1, with D tentatively TRBD1 (5 bases). The CDR3 extends over 14 amino acids. Germline CDR1 reads MRHNA; CDR2 reads SNTAGT. V shed 6 bases and J shed 0 bases, with 11 bases lying between them. The CDR3 reads CASRSQALNTEAFF. The CDR3 coding sequence is TGTGCCAGCAGATCACAGGCCTTGAACACTGAAGCTTTCTTT.

The J gene is TRBJ2-3, the V gene TRBV5-1; possibly TRBD1 for D (5 bases). Germline V gives CDR1 SGHRS, CDR2 YFSETQ. The CDR3 has 14 amino acids. Trimming stripped 3 bases from V and 0 bases from J, with 8 bases between. In DNA, the CDR3 is TGCGCCAGCAGCTCTCAGGGAAGCACAGATACGCAGTATTTT. This codes for CASSSQGSTDTQYF.

The V and J genes are TRBV4-2 and TRBJ2-5; 8 bases line up with TRBD2. The germline CDR1 and CDR2 sequences are LGHNA and YNFKEQ. V dropped 0 bases and J dropped 5; count of bases not matched to a gene: 17. The CDR3 loop spans 19 amino acids. The CDR3 DNA sequence: TGTGCCAGCAGCCAAGACGGCGCAGGGGCCAGCGGGAGAGCGGAGACCCAGTACTTC. Translating gives CASSQDGAGASGRAETQYF.

J is TRBJ1-5 and V is TRBV6-1; possible D gene TRBD1, 6 bases. The V end was cut by 0 bases, the J end by 6 bases, with 12 bases between. The CDR3 extends over 15 amino acids. From germline, CDR1 is MNHNS and CDR2 SASEGT. In DNA, the CDR3 is TGTGCCAGCAGTGAAGCGGGGGGGCTAATTCAGCCCCAGCATTTT. Translating it yields CASSEAGGLIQPQHF.

This chain connects TRBV6-1 to TRBJ1-1; D is uncertain. Germline values: CDR1 MNHNS, CDR2 SASEGT. Trimming pared 4 bases from V and 3 bases from J, leaving 9 bases between. This CDR3 has 13 amino acids. CDR3 sequence reads: CASSATVYTEAFF. The CDR3, as DNA: TGTGCCAGCAGTGCAACAGTATACACTGAAGCTTTCTTT.

This rearrangement joins TRBV19 to TRBJ2-2; D unresolved. With 10 bases removed from V and 4 bases from J, the gap between germline ends came to 16 bases. CDR1 is LNHDA, CDR2 SQIVND, per germline (reference sequence). CDR3 length: 14 residues. CDR3 region: CATHDSSSTGELFF. The CDR3 DNA reads as TGTGCCACCCACGATAGCAGTAGCACCGGGGAGCTGTTTTTT.

V gene TRBV15 combines with J gene TRBJ2-7; possibly TRBD2 for D (6 bases). V lost 9 bases and J lost 6, with 21 bases in between. CDR3 size: 14 residues. Germline loops: CDR1 LNHNV, CDR2 YYDKDF (reference sequence). The CDR3 DNA reads as TGTGCCACGGGGACTTCTACACGGATCGGCGAGCAGTACTTC. Its translation: CATGTSTRIGEQYF.